These T cell receptor beta chains were read from a single sample in a study of shared clonotypes between healthy human individuals. The protocol was immunoSEQ multiplex PCR, while the TCRdb copy is restricted to in-frame clones and leaves out a portion. The sample holds some 2,100,000 clones, just over 90% seen once. The specimen was naive CD8+ T cells from PBMCs. The source is a man aged 18 to 29 in good health. Some clones in this sample may be carry-over from other donors' samples. The CDR3 runs from the conserved cysteine through the conserved F or W. The D gene is left open where the match is weak.

>TRBJ2-1|NA|TRBV7-3
CASSLASAYYNEQFF
>TRBJ1-5|NA|TRBV10-2
CASSESGSWGNQPQHF
>TRBJ2-2|NA|TRBV27
CASSLSRREGRTNTGELFF
>TRBJ2-7|NA|TRBV4-2
CASSLNPGEAGWEQYF
>TRBJ1-3|NA|TRBV15
CATSTPGEGKPTIYF
>TRBJ1-2|NA|TRBV9
CASSVRGGYGYTF
>TRBJ2-2|NA|TRBV7-9
CASSYSPSDGELFF
>TRBJ2-7|TRBD1|TRBV4-3
CASSQGTGRYEQYF
>TRBJ1-1|NA|TRBV5-1
CASSPHANTEAFF
>TRBJ2-1|NA|TRBV9
CASSGGRQGGHNEQFF
>TRBJ1-5|NA|TRBV19
CASSIAHQPQHF
>TRBJ1-3|NA|TRBV9
CASSVQQALSGNTIYF
>TRBJ1-4|NA|TRBV18
CASSPRGGGPEANEKLFF
>TRBJ1-2|NA|TRBV7-3
CASSLIGGTDGYTF
>TRBJ2-7|NA|TRBV19
CASSTLQGKSDEQYF
>TRBJ2-3|TRBD1|TRBV2
CASSEWVGGQGAADTQYF